The 5 T cell receptor beta chains below were found in one sample sequenced in a study of breast tumors, draining lymph nodes, adjacent tissues. MiXCR, run by TCRdb on the multiplex PCR reads, gives a single entry per CDR3 protein. This sample has tens of thousands of distinct CDR3 sequences, with around 68% found just once. The sample taken for sequencing was tumor-adjacent breast tissue. The receptor source for this set is a female donor with breast cancer. Some clones in this sample may be carry-over from other donors' samples.

For this clonotype: The germline gene is not matched at one end of the junction; a read error may be the cause. The chain has TRBV7-9 and TRBJ2-1, with a weak D call TRBD1 (7 bases). The CDR3 runs 17 residues. CDR1 and CDR2 from the germline V gene are SEHNR and FQNEAQ (reference sequence). The CDR3 reads CASSSAGRDSSYNEQFF. DNA of the CDR3: TGTGCTAGCAGTTCAGCGGGCAGGGACAGCTCCTACAATGAGCAGTTCTTC.

V and J are TRBV10-3 and TRBJ2-2; 7 nucleotides agree with TRBD1. CDR3 length: 14 amino acids. Losses at the gene ends were 11 bases for V and 3 bases for J; bases not matched to a gene: 9. CDR1 and CDR2 from the germline V gene are ENHRY and SYGVKD. The CDR3 sequence: CAATGSGYTGELFF. The CDR3 DNA sequence: TGTGCCGCGACAGGGTCGGGGTACACCGGGGAGCTGTTTTTT.

The chain recombines TRBV7-9 with TRBJ2-1; D remains unclear. This CDR3 has 13 residues. Germline CDR1 and CDR2: SEHNR and FQNEAQ (reference sequence). Deletions cut 0 bases from V and 2 bases from J, with 2 bases between. CDR3: CASSLAPYNEQFF. For the CDR3, the DNA is TGTGCCAGCAGCTTAGCTCCCTACAATGAGCAGTTCTTC.

The rearrangement links TRBV5-4 to TRBJ1-4; possibly TRBD1 for D (6 bases). This CDR3 is built from 14 residues. V was clipped by 1 base and J by 6 bases, with 10 bases between them. The germline V gene encodes CDR1 SGHNT and CDR2 YYREEE (reference sequence). The CDR3 here is CASSLKQGDEKLFF. The CDR3 DNA is TGTGCCAGCAGCTTGAAACAGGGAGATGAAAAACTGTTTTTT.

The V call is TRBV7-2, the J call TRBJ2-7; D is perhaps TRBD2 (5 bases). Trimming shortened V by 1 base and J by 0 bases, and 10 bases separated the two germline ends. The CDR3 length is 15 residues. CDR1 and CDR2 (germline): SGHTA, FQGNSA. Written as DNA, the CDR3 is TGTGCCAGCAGCTTAGTTAGAGGGAGCTCCTACGAGCAGTACTTC. Translating gives CASSLVRGSSYEQYF.